Listed here is a single T cell receptor (beta chain). Other DNA variants within this sample encode the same CDR3. Data came from immunoSEQ multiplex PCR; TCRdb stores just in-frame clones and leaves some out. This sample carries hundreds of thousands of clones, around 85% of them seen once, and the ten largest clones take 2% to 3%. The data belong to a study of blood T cell repertoires in COVID-19. The germline gives CDR1 MGHRA, CDR2 YSYEKL. V lost 1 base and J lost 6; bases outside the gene matches: 3. There are 15 residues in the CDR3. The V call is TRBV4-1, the J call TRBJ1-5, with TRBD1 identical over 10 bases. Sequences were obtained from PBMCs or T cells enriched from blood (not recorded which). This clonotype was sampled from a woman aged 45-60 years who had recovered from COVID-19. The CDR3 DNA follows: TGCGCCAGCAGCCAAGGACAGGGGGCAGGTCAGCCCCAGCATTTT. Translated: CASSQGQGAGQPQHF.